This is a list of T cell receptor beta chains from one sample in a study of shared clonotypes between healthy human individuals. The assay was immunoSEQ multiplex PCR, and TCRdb's table has in-frame clones only and misses some. Of 2 million to 2.5 million clones detected, approximately 94% appear once; the ten largest clones hold approximately 1.7%. The sample was naive CD8+ T cells from PBMCs. These receptors were obtained from a young man in good health. Some clones in this sample may be carry-over from other donors' samples. Both conserved end residues are part of each CDR3. The D gene is left open where the match is weak. The size field is filled for only some rows; it gives once, few, many or a size class.

j_call d_call clone_size v_call cdr3_nt cdr3_aa
TRBJ2-3 - - TRBV15 TGTGCCACCAGCAGAGCGCGGAACACAGATACGCAGTATTTT CATSRARNTDTQYF
TRBJ1-1 - - TRBV27 TGTGCCAGCAGTCCCTCCGGGGGCTTCGCAACTGAAGCTTTCTTT CASSPSGGFATEAFF
TRBJ2-3 - - TRBV7-6 TGTGCCAGCAGCTTAGTGGACACAGATACGCAGTATTTT CASSLVDTDTQYF
TRBJ1-5 - - TRBV28 TGTGCCAGCAGACCATCGGGAACTAGCAATCAGCCCCAGCATTTT CASRPSGTSNQPQHF
TRBJ2-1 TRBD2 - TRBV9 TGTGCCAGCAGCACGACTAGCGCTTACAATGAGCAGTTCTTC CASSTTSAYNEQFF
TRBJ2-7 - - TRBV6-1 TGTGCCAGTCGACAGGAGGGCTACGAGCAGTACTTC CASRQEGYEQYF
TRBJ1-5 - - TRBV2 TGTGCCAGCAGTGATTATAGCAATCAGCCCCAGCATTTT CASSDYSNQPQHF
TRBJ2-4 TRBD2 - TRBV10-1 TGCGCCAGCAGTCCAGGCAGGCTAGCGGGAGAGGGGAACATTCAGTACTTC CASSPGRLAGEGNIQYF
TRBJ2-7 TRBD1 - TRBV28 TGTGCCAGCACCGAGAGCCGGGACAGCTTATACGAGCAGTACTTC CASTESRDSLYEQYF
TRBJ2-5 TRBD2 - TRBV2 TGTGCCAGCACTAAAGCGGGAGAAGAGACCCAGTACTTC CASTKAGEETQYF
TRBJ1-2 - - TRBV29-1 TGCAGCGTTGAGGGAGGGGGATTCTATGGCTACACCTTC CSVEGGGFYGYTF
TRBJ1-1 TRBD1 - TRBV9 TGTGCCAGCAGCGTCCCCGGGGGGACAGATACCGAAGCTTTCTTT CASSVPGGTDTEAFF
TRBJ2-1 TRBD1 - TRBV19 TGTGCCAGTAGTACCCACAGGACAGGGGGGCAGTTCTTC CASSTHRTGGQFF
TRBJ2-1 - - TRBV5-1 TGCGCCAGCAGCTTGTTCCCACGGCGGGATGCCTACAATGAGCAGTTCTTC CASSLFPRRDAYNEQFF
TRBJ2-1 - - TRBV11-2 TGTGCCAGCAGCTTAAGTGGCAATGAGCAGTTCTTC CASSLSGNEQFF
TRBJ2-1 TRBD1 - TRBV7-6 TGTGCCAGCAGCTTCGCGACAGGGGCCCTCAATGAGCAGTTCTTC CASSFATGALNEQFF
TRBJ2-7 - - TRBV28 TGTGCCAGCAGTCCGCTTTTGGCAGGGCCCTACGAGCAGTACTTC CASSPLLAGPYEQYF
TRBJ2-7 TRBD2 - TRBV10-2 TGCGCCAGCAGTTCGACTAGCGGGACCCCCTACGAGCAGTACTTC CASSSTSGTPYEQYF
TRBJ2-5 TRBD2 - TRBV2 TGTGCCAGCAGTCCGACTAGCGGGAGGGGGCAAGAGACCCAGTACTTC CASSPTSGRGQETQYF
TRBJ2-7 - - TRBV7-9 TGTGCCAGCAGCTTTTTAGGCCGAGAGAGCTCCTACGAGCAGTACTTC CASSFLGRESSYEQYF
TRBJ2-1 - - TRBV7-6 TGTGCCAGCAGCTCGGGACCCCGTGAGCAGTTCTTC CASSSGPREQFF
TRBJ2-1 TRBD1 - TRBV27 TGTGCCAGCAGTTTAGACAGGGGAGCCTACAATGAGCAGTTCTTC CASSLDRGAYNEQFF
TRBJ2-2 - - TRBV6-5 TGTGCCAGCAGTTACTCAACAGGCGAGAACACCGGGGAGCTGTTTTTT CASSYSTGENTGELFF
TRBJ1-3 TRBD1 once TRBV4-1 TGCGCCAGCAGCCAGCGGGACAGGGTTAGCTCTGGAAACACCATATATTTT CASSQRDRVSSGNTIYF
TRBJ2-7 TRBD2 - TRBV6-1 TGTGCCAGCAGTATTTCGGGACTAGCGGGATACGAGCAGTACTTC CASSISGLAGYEQYF
TRBJ2-1 - few TRBV9 TGTGCCAGCAGCGGCACTAGTGGGGCCAATGAGCAGTTCTTC CASSGTSGANEQFF
TRBJ1-1 - - TRBV19 TGTGCCAGTACCCCGTTCCGACAGAACACTGAAGCTTTCTTT CASTPFRQNTEAFF
TRBJ2-2 TRBD1 - TRBV2 TGTGCCACCAATACAGGGGGCCACACCGGGGAGCTGTTTTTT CATNTGGHTGELFF
TRBJ2-7 - once TRBV5-6 TGTGCCAGCGGGAGGTCCCCCTACGAGCAGTACTTC CASGRSPYEQYF
TRBJ2-5 TRBD2 - TRBV4-2 TGTGCCAGCAGCCAAGAGGCTAGCGGGGAACCCCAAGAGACCCAGTACTTC CASSQEASGEPQETQYF
TRBJ1-5 - - TRBV27 TGTGCCAGCAGTTCTGGACGGAGGTGGCCCCAGCATTTT CASSSGRRWPQHF
TRBJ2-3 - - TRBV7-9 TGTGCCAGAAAGGCCTTGGGCGGGAGCACAGATACGCAGTATTTT CARKALGGSTDTQYF
TRBJ2-7 TRBD2 - TRBV18 TGTGCCAGCTCAAGGACTAGCGGGACCGACCCCTACGAGCAGTACTTC CASSRTSGTDPYEQYF
TRBJ2-1 - - TRBV5-5 TGTGCCAGCAGCTTGGTACCAGACCATGAGCAGTTCTTC CASSLVPDHEQFF
TRBJ2-4 TRBD2 - TRBV16 TGTGCCAGCAGCCAATGGGGGAGGGCGCCAAGAAACATTCAGTACTTC CASSQWGRAPRNIQYF
TRBJ2-1 TRBD1 - TRBV25-1 TGTGCCAGCAGTGAACGGTCCGGACAGGGGGCCAACAATGAGCAGTTCTTC CASSERSGQGANNEQFF
TRBJ2-7 - - TRBV4-1 TGCGCCAGCAGCCAAGGTACAGGAATATCCTACGAGCAGTACTTC CASSQGTGISYEQYF
TRBJ2-7 - - TRBV9 TGTGCCAGCAGCCCCTGGTTCCAGGGGGGAGAGCAGTACTTC CASSPWFQGGEQYF
TRBJ2-7 - - TRBV9 TGTGCCAGCAGCCCAGTACCCCGGAGTAGCGAGCAGTACTTC CASSPVPRSSEQYF
TRBJ2-7 - - TRBV7-8 TGTGCCAGCAGCTTGGGAGGCCCTCTTTACGAGCAGTACTTC CASSLGGPLYEQYF
TRBJ2-5 - - TRBV28 TGTGCCAGCGGGAGCGACTTGGTAGAGACCCAGTACTTC CASGSDLVETQYF
TRBJ2-7 - - TRBV5-6 TGTGCCAGCAGCTTGGCCAGGGGATACTACGAGCAGTACTTC CASSLARGYYEQYF
TRBJ2-7 - once TRBV28 TGTGCCAGCAGTACTCTTTACGAGCAGTACTTC CASSTLYEQYF
TRBJ2-5 - - TRBV19 TGTGCCAGTAGTAACCGGGAAAGTCTCATGGAGACCCAGTACTTC CASSNRESLMETQYF
TRBJ2-3 - - TRBV29-1 TGCAGTGCTAAGTTGTTCGCATTCGCAGATACGCAGTATTTT CSAKLFAFADTQYF
TRBJ1-4 - - TRBV9 TGTGCCAGCAGCGTAGGACGGGGCCCAACTAATGAAAAACTGTTTTTT CASSVGRGPTNEKLFF
TRBJ2-6 TRBD1 - TRBV7-3 TGTGCCAGCAGCTTATTAGGGACAGGGGGCGTTTCCCCTGGGGCCAACGTCCTGACTTTC CASSLLGTGGVSPGANVLTF
TRBJ2-7 - - TRBV7-6 TGTGCCAGCAGCCAAACTCGGACAGTCTACGAGCAGTACTTC CASSQTRTVYEQYF
TRBJ2-1 TRBD2 - TRBV28 TGTGCCACACGGACTAGCTGGGACGAAAACAATGAGCAGTTCTTC CATRTSWDENNEQFF
TRBJ2-3 TRBD2 once TRBV7-3 TGTGCCAGCAGCCCAGCGGGGACGGCCACAGATACGCAGTATTTT CASSPAGTATDTQYF
TRBJ1-4 TRBD1 once TRBV15 TGTGCCACCAGCAGAGATAAGGGACAGGGGGCGCTTAGGGGTAATGAAAAACTGTTTTTT CATSRDKGQGALRGNEKLFF
TRBJ2-7 TRBD2 - TRBV13 TGTGCCAGCAGCTTTTTTAATAGCGGGAGATCCTACGAGCAGTACTTC CASSFFNSGRSYEQYF
TRBJ1-2 - - TRBV27 TGTGCCAGCAGTTTAAGTTGGGGTTCCTATGGCTACACCTTC CASSLSWGSYGYTF
TRBJ1-1 - - TRBV15 TGTGCCACCAGCAGAGGGCCCGGGGGCACTGAAGCTTTCTTT CATSRGPGGTEAFF
TRBJ2-1 - - TRBV27 TGTGCCAGCAGTCAGCTGACTAGACTCTCCTACAATGAGCAGTTCTTC CASSQLTRLSYNEQFF
TRBJ1-1 - - TRBV5-6 TGTGCCAGCAGCTCCTGGGGGGTGTCGGAAGCTTTCTTT CASSSWGVSEAFF
TRBJ1-1 - - TRBV4-3 TGCGCCAGCAGCCAGTACCAGAGCAGGGGAGCGACTGAAGCTTTCTTT CASSQYQSRGATEAFF
TRBJ1-4 TRBD1 - TRBV28 TGTGCCAGCAGTTTTCCTCGACAGGGCATTGCAACTAATGAAAAACTGTTTTTT CASSFPRQGIATNEKLFF
TRBJ1-1 - - TRBV28 TGTGCCAGCAGGACCTTTGGGTACCTGTCCATGAACACTGAAGCTTTCTTT CASRTFGYLSMNTEAFF